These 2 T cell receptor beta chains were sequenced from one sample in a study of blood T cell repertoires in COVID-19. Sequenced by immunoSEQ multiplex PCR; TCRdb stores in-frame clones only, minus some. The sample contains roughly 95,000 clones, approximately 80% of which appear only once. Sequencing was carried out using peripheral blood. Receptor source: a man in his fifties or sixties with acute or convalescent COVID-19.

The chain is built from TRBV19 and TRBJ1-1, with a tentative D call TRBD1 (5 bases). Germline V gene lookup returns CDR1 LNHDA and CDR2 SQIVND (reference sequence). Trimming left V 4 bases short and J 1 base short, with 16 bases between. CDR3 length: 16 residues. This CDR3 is CASSRGRGLGNTEAFF. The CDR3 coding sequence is TGTGCCAGTAGTAGGGGTAGGGGCCTAGGGAACACTGAAGCTTTCTTT.

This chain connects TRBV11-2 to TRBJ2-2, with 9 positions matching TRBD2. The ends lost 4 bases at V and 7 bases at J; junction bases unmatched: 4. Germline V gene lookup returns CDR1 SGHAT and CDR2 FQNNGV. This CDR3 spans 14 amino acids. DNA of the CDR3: TGTGCCAGCAGCTCTAGCGGGGCGGGCGGGGAGCTGTTTTTT. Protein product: CASSSSGAGGELFF.